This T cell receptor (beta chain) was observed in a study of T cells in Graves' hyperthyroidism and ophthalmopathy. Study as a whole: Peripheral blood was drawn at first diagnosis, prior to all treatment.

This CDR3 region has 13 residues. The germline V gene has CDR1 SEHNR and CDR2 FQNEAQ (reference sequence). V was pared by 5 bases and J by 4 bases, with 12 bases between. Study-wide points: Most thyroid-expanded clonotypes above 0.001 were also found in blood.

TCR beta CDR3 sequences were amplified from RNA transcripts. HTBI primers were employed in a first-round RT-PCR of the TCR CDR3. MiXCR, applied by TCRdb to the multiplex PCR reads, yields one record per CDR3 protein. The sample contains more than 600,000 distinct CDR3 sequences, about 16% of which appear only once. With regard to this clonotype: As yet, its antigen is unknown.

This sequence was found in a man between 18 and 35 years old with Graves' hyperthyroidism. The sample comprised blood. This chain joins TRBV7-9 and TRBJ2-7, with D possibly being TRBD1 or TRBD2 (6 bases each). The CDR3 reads CASSHTGTYEQYF. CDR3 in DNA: TGTGCCAGCAGCCACACAGGGACTTACGAGCAGTACTTC. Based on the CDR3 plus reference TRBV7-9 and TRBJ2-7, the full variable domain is DTGVSQNPRHKITKRGQNVTFRCDPISEHNRLYWYRQTLGQGPEFLTYFQNEAQLEKSRLLSDRFSAERPKGSFSTLEIQRTEQGDSAMYLCASSHTGTYEQYFGPGTRLTVT.